The present T cell receptor (beta chain) was sequenced within a study of CD8 T cells in ankylosing spondylitis (dated by TCRdb to 2015 to 2018). Study-level background: The study set out to find disease-linked TCR variants by profiling T cell receptor beta repertoires in ankylosing spondylitis patients and healthy donors. The full study cohort comprised 20 to 25 ankylosing spondylitis patients and roughly 110 healthy donors. Samples of peripheral blood were taken, and for ankylosing spondylitis patients, synovial fluid was collected as well. On the study overall, not on this receptor specifically: A CD8+ phenotype was shown by the disease-linked clones, which were found at relatively low frequencies in peripheral blood. Some motif variants had previously been reported in the synovial fluid and blood of reactive arthritis patients, which suggests shared mechanisms of disease initiation. Blood from ankylosing spondylitis patients appeared to be characterized by a TCR beta motif made up of fewer than ten highly homologous amino acid variants. The disease-linked clones were reported as significantly enriched in matched synovial fluid samples from ankylosing spondylitis patients.

Points on this clonotype: Its antigen is unknown. No much larger clonotype is one base removed from it; base qualities were not supplied.

TCRdb shows the sequencer as Illumina HiSeq 2500. TCR beta libraries were prepared by quantitative 5'-RACE with molecular barcodes. In the authors' own workflow: To identify disease-linked TCR variants, a new computational method was used, one built on a probabilistic model of VDJ rearrangement. TCRdb passed the public sequencing reads through fastp at Q25 and MiXCR, retaining productive beta sequences. Every distinct CDR3 protein forms one entry, paired with its most common genes and DNA. For this entry, the V and J calls and clone size follow TCRdb and not the study's own pipeline. This sample comprises roughly 250,000 distinct CDR3 sequences, approximately 10% of them detected only once. The ten largest clones capture about 2.8% of the sample. This TCR derives from a male donor with ankylosing spondylitis or in good health (not recorded which). Material for sequencing was blood, either unsorted or a sorted T cell fraction (not recorded which).

The DNA sequence reads TGTGCCAGCAGCTTCGGGGAGTTGGGGCCCCAGCATTTT. Translated, it reads CASSFGELGPQHF. The chain couples TRBV7-8 to TRBJ1-5, with the D segment identity uncertain. The CDR3 spans 13 residues, from the cysteine through the phenylalanine. CDR3 DNA only is kept here, 39 bases in frame from base 1. The germline V gene supplies CDR1 SGHVS and CDR2 FQNEAQ. V is pared back by 3 bases and J by 9 bases, with 12 bases lying between the germline termini. Outside the CDR3, residues come from the reference TRBV7-8 and TRBJ1-5 proteins, so the full variable domain is: GAGVSQSPRYKVAKRGQDVALRCDPISGHVSLFWYQQALGQGPEFLTYFQNEAQLDKSGLPSDRFFAERPEGSVSTLKIQRTQQEDSAVYLCASSFGELGPQHFGDGTRLSIL.